This is a list of T cell receptor beta chains from one sample in a study of T-cell memory formation after mild COVID-19. MiXCR, applied by TCRdb to the 5' RACE reads, yields one record per CDR3 protein. The sample lists 350,000 to 550,000 distinct CDR3 sequences; about 20% were seen once. The sample consisted of PBMCs or a T cell subset sorted from them (not recorded which). The receptors stem from a man aged 18 to 30 who had mild COVID-19 (a few samples of this study predate the infection). Cell type and time point are not known. CDR3s leave out the opening cysteine and the closing phenylalanine or tryptophan. D genes are given only for firm matches.

D gene	V gene	J gene	CDR3 protein
TRBD1	TRBV7-9	TRBJ1-4	ASSLAAQGAPPTNEKLF
-	TRBV6-5	TRBJ1-5	ASSLLWGRNQPQH
-	TRBV20-1	TRBJ1-2	SAGPPGSYGYT
-	TRBV29-1	TRBJ2-3	SVQAEAQY
-	TRBV20-1	TRBJ1-1	RGSTGGDTEAF
-	TRBV27	TRBJ1-1	ASSGGKNTEAF
-	TRBV7-2	TRBJ2-4	ASSVDSKNIQY
-	TRBV6-2/TRBV6-3	TRBJ2-3	ASSYTRADTQY
-	TRBV6-5	TRBJ2-3	ASSGRRSSSTDTQY
-	TRBV5-4	TRBJ1-1	AIPGPGMGEAF
TRBD1	TRBV10-3	TRBJ1-1	ATSTGQGNTEAF
-	TRBV28	TRBJ2-5	ASSPPSPETQY
TRBD1	TRBV7-6	TRBJ1-1	ASSLNPDRGLVTEAF
TRBD2	TRBV5-1	TRBJ2-3	ASSLGLAGRYTDTQY
TRBD2	TRBV5-4	TRBJ2-7	ASSGAGGGYEQY
TRBD1	TRBV19	TRBJ1-3	ASSRTGKVDGNTIY
-	TRBV5-1	TRBJ2-4	ASSLGGRNIQY
-	TRBV7-3	TRBJ2-2	ASSFGHSNTGELF
-	TRBV12-3/TRBV12-4	TRBJ2-7	ATGRGKRYEQY
-	TRBV29-1	TRBJ2-7	SVEVRGPPLYEQY
TRBD1	TRBV2	TRBJ2-7	ASSEGQGAEQY
-	TRBV4-3	TRBJ1-3	ATSLGGSGNTIY
-	TRBV20-1	TRBJ1-2	SAPPFGSLYGYT
TRBD2	TRBV9	TRBJ2-5	ASSPRSSSGGAETQY
TRBD2	TRBV12-3/TRBV12-4	TRBJ2-1	ASSPRPSGGANDNEQF
-	TRBV10-3	TRBJ1-1	AISESGATEAF
-	TRBV3-1	TRBJ2-4	ASSQGVGNIQY
TRBD1	TRBV7-8	TRBJ1-2	ASSTRTGAHSRGYT
TRBD1	TRBV6-2/TRBV6-3	TRBJ1-2	ASSYSTGRGRDGYT
-	TRBV7-2	TRBJ1-2	ASSPQTEYSGYT
-	TRBV24-1	TRBJ2-5	ATSGEVVETQY
TRBD1	TRBV7-2	TRBJ2-5	ASSLETGPGETQY
-	TRBV29-1	TRBJ2-7	SVEFGAPYEQY
-	TRBV4-2	TRBJ2-3	ASSQGPSRADTQY
-	TRBV7-8	TRBJ1-1	ASSLADLNTEAF
-	TRBV7-2	TRBJ1-2	ASSPYGGLTYGYT
TRBD1	TRBV20-1	TRBJ1-2	SATYIGREGATGYT